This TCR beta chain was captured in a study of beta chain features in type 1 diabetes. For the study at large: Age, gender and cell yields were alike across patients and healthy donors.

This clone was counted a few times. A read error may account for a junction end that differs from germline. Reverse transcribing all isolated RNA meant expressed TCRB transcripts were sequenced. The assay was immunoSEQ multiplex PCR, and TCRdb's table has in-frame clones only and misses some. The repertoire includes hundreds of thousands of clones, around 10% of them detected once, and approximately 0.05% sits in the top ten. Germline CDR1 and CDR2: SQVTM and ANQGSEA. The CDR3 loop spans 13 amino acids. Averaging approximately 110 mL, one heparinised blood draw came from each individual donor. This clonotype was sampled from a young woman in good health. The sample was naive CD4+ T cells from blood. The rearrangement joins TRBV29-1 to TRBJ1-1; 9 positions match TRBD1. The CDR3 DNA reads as TGCAGCGTCAGGACAGGGGTGAACGCTGAAGCTTTCTTT. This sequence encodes CSVRTGVNAEAFF.